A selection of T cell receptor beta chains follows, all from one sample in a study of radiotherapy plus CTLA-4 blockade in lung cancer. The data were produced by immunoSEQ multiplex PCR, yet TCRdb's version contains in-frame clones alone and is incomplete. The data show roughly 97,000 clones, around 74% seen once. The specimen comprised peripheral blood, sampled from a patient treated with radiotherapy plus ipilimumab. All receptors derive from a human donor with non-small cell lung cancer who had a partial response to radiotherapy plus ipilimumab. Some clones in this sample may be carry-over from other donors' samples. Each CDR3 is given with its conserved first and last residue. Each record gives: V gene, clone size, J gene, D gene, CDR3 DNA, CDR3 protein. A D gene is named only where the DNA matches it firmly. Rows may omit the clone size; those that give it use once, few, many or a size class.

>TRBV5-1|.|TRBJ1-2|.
TGCGCCAGCAGCTTGGGGACAGCATTCGGCTACACCTTC
CASSLGTAFGYTF
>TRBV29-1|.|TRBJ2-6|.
TGCAGCGTTCAGGGCTCTGGGGCCAACGTCCTGACTTTC
CSVQGSGANVLTF
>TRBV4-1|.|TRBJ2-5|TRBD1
TGCGCCAGCAGCCAAGATGCGACAGGGTACCAAGAGACCCAGTACTTC
CASSQDATGYQETQYF
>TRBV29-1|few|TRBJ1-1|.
TGCAGCGTTGAAGATTACGGGGTTCAGAACACTGAAGCTTTCTTT
CSVEDYGVQNTEAFF
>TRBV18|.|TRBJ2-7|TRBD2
TGTGCCAGCTCAGGATCCCCGGGCGGGAGGGCCGGCGAGCAGTACTTC
CASSGSPGGRAGEQYF
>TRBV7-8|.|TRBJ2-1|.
TGTGCCAGCAGCTTAGTGGGGATAGGGGGTGCTGTAAAGTTCTTC
CASSLVGIGGAVKFF
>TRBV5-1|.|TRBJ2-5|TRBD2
TGCGCCAGCGGGACTAGCGGGAGAGGCCAAGAGACCCAGTACTTC
CASGTSGRGQETQYF
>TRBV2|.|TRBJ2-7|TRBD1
TGTGCCAGCGGCTCCAGGGGACAGGTGCACGAGCAGTACTTC
CASGSRGQVHEQYF
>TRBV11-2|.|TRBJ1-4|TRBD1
TGTGCCAGCAGCCCCAGGGGGCTCTATTCAACTAATGAAAAACTGTTTTTT
CASSPRGLYSTNEKLFF
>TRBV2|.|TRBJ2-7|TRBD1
TGTGCCAGCAGTGGCCGGGACAGGGGATACGAGCAGTACTTC
CASSGRDRGYEQYF
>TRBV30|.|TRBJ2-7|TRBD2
TGTGCCTGGAGAGCTAGCGGGAGGGTAAGGATCCACGAGCAGTACTTC
CAWRASGRVRIHEQYF
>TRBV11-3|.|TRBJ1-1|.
TGTGCCAGCAGCTTAAGGGGGGGAACTGAAGCTTTCTTT
CASSLRGGTEAFF
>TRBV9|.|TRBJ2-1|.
TGTGCCAGCAGCGTATCTCGGGAGCATGAGCAGTTCTTC
CASSVSREHEQFF
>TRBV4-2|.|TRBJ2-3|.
TGTGCCAGCAGCCCGGGGTTTCGTAGAGAGGTTTTTGATACGCAGTATTTT
CASSPGFRREVFDTQYF
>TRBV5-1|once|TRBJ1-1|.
TGCGCCAGCAGCCAGACCCCCGGGACAAACACTGAAGCTTTCTTT
CASSQTPGTNTEAFF
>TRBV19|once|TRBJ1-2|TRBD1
TGTGCCAGTAGTTTGGGAGCCGGACAGGGCCTAGTCCGCTATGGCTACACCTTC
CASSLGAGQGLVRYGYTF
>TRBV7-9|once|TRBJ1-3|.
TGTGCCAGCAGCTTTTCCTACTCTGGAAACACCATATATTTT
CASSFSYSGNTIYF
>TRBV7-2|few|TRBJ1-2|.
TGTGCCAGCAGCTTAGGCGGGCAGAACTATGGCTACACCTTC
CASSLGGQNYGYTF
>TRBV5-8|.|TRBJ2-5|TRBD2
TGTGCCAGCAGCTTGGCCCGGGGACTAGCGGGAGAGACCCAGTACTTC
CASSLARGLAGETQYF
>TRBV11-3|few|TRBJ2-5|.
TGTGCCAGCAGCTTACAGGACGGGGCCCAGTACTTC
CASSLQDGAQYF
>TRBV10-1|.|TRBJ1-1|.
TGCGCCAGCAGCTTCACCAGGGATTCCGCTGAAGCTTTCTTT
CASSFTRDSAEAFF
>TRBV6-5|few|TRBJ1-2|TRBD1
TGTGCCAGCAGTCCGTCCCGGGACAGGGTTGGCTACACCTTC
CASSPSRDRVGYTF
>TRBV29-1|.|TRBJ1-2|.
TGCAGCGTCTTCTATGGCTACACCTTC
CSVFYGYTF
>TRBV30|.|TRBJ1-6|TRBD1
TGTGCCTGGAACCGCCGGGGACAGATTAATTCACCCCTCCACTTT
CAWNRRGQINSPLHF
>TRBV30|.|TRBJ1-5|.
TGTGCCTGGAGTTCAGGGGTAGACCAGCCCCAGCATTTT
CAWSSGVDQPQHF
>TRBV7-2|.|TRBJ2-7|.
TGTGCCAGCAGCCTCTGGGAGAATAGAGTTTACGAGCAGTACTTC
CASSLWENRVYEQYF
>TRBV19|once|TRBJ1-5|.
TGTGCCAGTAGTATGGAAGTAGACAGATCGGAGCGCAATCAGCCCCAGCATTTT
CASSMEVDRSERNQPQHF
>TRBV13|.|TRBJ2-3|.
TGTGCCAGCAGCCCTAAGGACTCCGGTACGCAGTATTTT
CASSPKDSGTQYF
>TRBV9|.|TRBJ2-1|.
TGTGCCAGCAGCGCCCTCAATGAGCAGTTCTTC
CASSALNEQFF
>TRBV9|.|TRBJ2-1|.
TGTGCCAGCAGCGTAGACGCGTCCTACAATGAGCAGTTCTTC
CASSVDASYNEQFF
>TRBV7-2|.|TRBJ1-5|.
TGTGCCAGCAGCTCGATAAAGGGGTTTCAGCCCCAGCATTTT
CASSSIKGFQPQHF
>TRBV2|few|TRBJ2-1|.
TGTGCCAGCAGTGAACTAGCCGAGCAGTTCTTC
CASSELAEQFF
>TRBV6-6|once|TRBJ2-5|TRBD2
TGTGCCAGCAGGACCGCCGGGAGGGAAGAGACCCAGTACTTC
CASRTAGREETQYF
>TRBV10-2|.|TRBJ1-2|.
TGCGCCAGCAGTATGTCAGGGGATGGCTACACCTTC
CASSMSGDGYTF
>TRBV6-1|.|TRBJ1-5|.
TGTGCCAGCAGGGAAACAGGTGATAGCAATCAGCCCCAGCATTTT
CASRETGDSNQPQHF
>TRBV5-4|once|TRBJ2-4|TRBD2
TGTGCCAGCAGCTTGGCGGGCGGGGGGGCCAAAAACATTCAGTACTTC
CASSLAGGGAKNIQYF
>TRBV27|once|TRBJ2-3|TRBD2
TGTGCCAGCAGTTTGGCACTAGCGGGGGGCCCCCCGCATACGCAGTATTTT
CASSLALAGGPPHTQYF
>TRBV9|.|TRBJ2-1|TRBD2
TGTGCCAGCAAAAGGGGACTAGCGGGAGTGAATGAGCAGTTCTTC
CASKRGLAGVNEQFF
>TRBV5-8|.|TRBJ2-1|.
TGTGCCAGCAGCTTGGCTGATGTTGGAAAGCGTTCTTCGTTTGAGCAGTTCTTC
CASSLADVGKRSSFEQFF
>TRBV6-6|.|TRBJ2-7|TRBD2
TGTGCCACCCTGGGAGGGTCCATCTACGAGCAGTACTTC
CATLGGSIYEQYF
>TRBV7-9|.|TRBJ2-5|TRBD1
TGTGCCAGCAGCAAACACACAGGGGGGCAAGAGACCCAGTACTTC
CASSKHTGGQETQYF
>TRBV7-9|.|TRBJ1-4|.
TGTGCCAGCAGTTCCCAGGCGCTAAGTAATGAAAAACTGTTTTTT
CASSSQALSNEKLFF
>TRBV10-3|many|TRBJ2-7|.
TGTGCCATCAGTGCGACAGGATACGAGCAGTACTTC
CAISATGYEQYF
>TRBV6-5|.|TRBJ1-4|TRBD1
TGTGCCAGCAGCCTGACAGGGAATTCTAATGAAAAACTGTTTTTT
CASSLTGNSNEKLFF
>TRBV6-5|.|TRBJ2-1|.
TGTGCCAGCCGGGGAAGCAGCTCCTACAATGAGCAGTTCTTC
CASRGSSSYNEQFF
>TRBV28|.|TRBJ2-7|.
TGTGCCAGTCTGCAACCCCGGGGCTCCTACGAGCAGTACTTC
CASLQPRGSYEQYF
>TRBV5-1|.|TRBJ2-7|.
TGCGCCAGCAGCTTTGGAGAGACGGTATACGAGCAGTACTTC
CASSFGETVYEQYF
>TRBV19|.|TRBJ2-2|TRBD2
TGTGCCAGTAGTCCGCTAGCGGGAGGGCCAGGGGTCGGGGAGCTGTTTTTT
CASSPLAGGPGVGELFF
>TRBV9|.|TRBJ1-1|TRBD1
TGTGCCAGCAGCGAAACAGGGGTTCGGTCTTCTGAAGCTTTCTTT
CASSETGVRSSEAFF